The rows below give T cell receptor beta chains drawn from one sample of a study of beta chain features in type 1 diabetes. TCRdb keeps only in-frame clones here, not all; method: immunoSEQ multiplex PCR. The data show about 360,000 clones, with roughly an eighth seen just once and 0.017% held by the top ten. Sample: naive CD4+ T cells from blood. The receptors originated from a man younger than 35 in good health. Each CDR3 is given with its conserved first and last residue. The order of the fields is D gene, clone size, V gene, J gene, CDR3 protein, CDR3 DNA. D genes are given only for firm matches. Part of the rows lack a size; the others show once, few, many or a class for expanded clones.

>.|few|TRBV15|TRBJ2-2
CATSRPENGELFF
TGTGCCACCAGCCGTCCCGAGAACGGGGAGCTGTTTTTT
>TRBD2|.|TRBV4-3|TRBJ2-2
CASSPRTSGAGELFF
TGCGCCAGCAGCCCGCGGACTAGCGGCGCCGGGGAGCTGTTTTTT
>.|.|TRBV5-1|TRBJ2-7
CASSADGGFSYEQYF
TGCGCCAGCAGCGCGGACGGGGGTTTTTCCTACGAGCAGTACTTC
>TRBD1|.|TRBV5-1|TRBJ2-5
CASSPDRANQETQYF
TGCGCCAGCAGCCCCGACAGGGCCAACCAAGAGACCCAGTACTTC
>.|few|TRBV6-5|TRBJ2-7
CASSYSSSYEQYF
TGTGCCAGCAGTTACTCTTCCAGCTACGAGCAGTACTTC
>.|few|TRBV7-2|TRBJ2-5
CASRESSGVETQYF
TGTGCCAGCAGAGAAAGCTCGGGAGTAGAGACCCAGTACTTC
>.|.|TRBV9|TRBJ1-5
CASSVDPDSNQPQHF
TGTGCCAGCAGCGTAGACCCAGATAGCAATCAGCCCCAGCATTTT
>.|few|TRBV28|TRBJ2-7
CASSLSGGTYEQYF
TGTGCCAGCAGTTTATCCGGAGGCACCTACGAGCAGTACTTC
>TRBD2|few|TRBV19|TRBJ2-7
CASSKLTSGYEQYF
TGTGCCAGTAGTAAACTGACTAGCGGATACGAGCAGTACTTC
>.|few|TRBV9|TRBJ2-7
CASGDTGYEQYF
TGTGCCAGCGGGGACACTGGCTACGAGCAGTACTTC
>TRBD1|.|TRBV28|TRBJ2-1
CASSPLVRQGASYNEQFF
TGTGCCAGCAGTCCTCTGGTACGACAGGGGGCATCCTACAATGAGCAGTTCTTC
>.|few|TRBV4-1|TRBJ2-5
CASSHSRQEGETQYF
TGCGCCAGCAGCCACTCTAGACAGGAAGGAGAGACCCAGTACTTC
>.|.|TRBV11-2|TRBJ1-1
CASSFSGGLAEAFF
TGTGCCAGCAGCTTCTCGGGGGGTCTGGCTGAAGCTTTCTTT
>TRBD1|few|TRBV18|TRBJ1-2
CASSPSRGPNYGYTF
TGTGCCAGCTCACCAAGCAGGGGGCCTAACTATGGCTACACCTTC
>.|.|TRBV9|TRBJ1-6
CASSADRSNSPLHF
TGTGCCAGCAGCGCGGACAGAAGCAATTCACCCCTCCACTTT
>.|few|TRBV27|TRBJ2-5
CASSGHLQETQYF
TGTGCCAGCAGTGGACACTTACAAGAGACCCAGTACTTC
>.|few|TRBV7-2|TRBJ2-7
CASSLVGDRAYEQYF
TGTGCCAGCAGCTTAGTAGGTGACAGAGCTTACGAGCAGTACTTC
>TRBD2|.|TRBV4-1|TRBJ2-3
CASSQLGVSGLAVDTQYF
TGCGCCAGCAGCCAACTGGGCGTATCGGGACTAGCGGTAGATACGCAGTATTTT
>TRBD1|.|TRBV30|TRBJ1-1
CAWSLLGQVGAFF
TGTGCCTGGAGCCTTCTTGGACAGGTGGGGGCTTTCTTT
>.|once|TRBV7-2|TRBJ2-1
CASSFLEGAVGNEQFF
TGTGCCAGCAGCTTTTTGGAGGGGGCCGTGGGGAATGAGCAGTTCTTC
>.|.|TRBV4-3|TRBJ1-4
CASSQGGQTQWEKLFF
TGCGCCAGCAGCCAGGGTGGACAGACCCAGTGGGAAAAACTGTTTTTT
>TRBD2|.|TRBV30|TRBJ2-3
CAWSVRAGGHGTQYF
TGTGCCTGGAGTGTAAGGGCGGGGGGGCACGGTACGCAGTATTTT
>.|few|TRBV5-4|TRBJ1-1
CASSFMTGNTEAFF
TGTGCCAGCAGCTTTATGACAGGGAACACTGAAGCTTTCTTT
>TRBD1|few|TRBV6-6|TRBJ2-7
CASSRRQGAYEQYF
TGTGCCAGCAGTAGACGACAGGGGGCTTACGAGCAGTACTTC
>TRBD1|few|TRBV6-6|TRBJ1-1
CASQTRDRGDTEAFF
TGTGCCAGTCAAACCAGAGACAGGGGGGACACTGAAGCTTTCTTT
>TRBD2|few|TRBV7-2|TRBJ2-3
CASSLASGYSTDTQYF
TGTGCCAGCAGCTTAGCTAGCGGGTATAGCACAGATACGCAGTATTTT
>.|.|TRBV10-3|TRBJ2-5
CAISEGTGSETQYF
TGTGCCATCAGTGAGGGTACAGGGTCTGAGACCCAGTACTTC
>.|.|TRBV18|TRBJ2-7
CASSPQMEQYF
TGTGCCAGCTCACCCCAAATGGAGCAGTACTTC
>TRBD2|.|TRBV25-1|TRBJ2-1
CASGGQDGGSGSWHEQFF
TGTGCCAGCGGGGGGCAAGATGGGGGTAGCGGGAGTTGGCATGAGCAGTTCTTC
>TRBD1|few|TRBV10-3|TRBJ2-7
CAIKQTGLSYEQYF
TGTGCCATCAAACAGACAGGGCTTTCCTACGAGCAGTACTTC
>.|.|TRBV29-1|TRBJ1-3
CSVKQGSSGNTIYF
TGCAGCGTTAAGCAGGGCAGCTCTGGAAACACCATATATTTT
>.|few|TRBV18|TRBJ1-6
CASSPWKQGDSPLHF
TGTGCCAGCTCACCATGGAAACAGGGTGATTCACCCCTCCACTTT
>.|few|TRBV7-2|TRBJ1-1
CASSLSRLTLGVNTEAFF
TGTGCCAGCAGCTTATCCCGCTTGACACTCGGGGTGAACACTGAAGCTTTCTTT
>TRBD1|few|TRBV11-2|TRBJ1-3
CASSMTGAAGNTIYF
TGTGCCAGCAGCATGACAGGGGCGGCTGGAAACACCATATATTTT